This T cell receptor (beta chain) was identified during a study of blood T cell repertoires in COVID-19 (dated by TCRdb to the early 2020s). For the wider study: Samples covering the acute and convalescent phases of COVID-19 were provided by collaborators in the United States, Italy and Spain. The repertoires were released in a freely available public database intended as a resource for research on the immune response to SARS-CoV-2. The samples were drawn from two sources: the first 160 participants of the ongoing ImmuneRACE study, and fewer than 1,500 subjects contributed by 6 global collaborators. Subjects who had been exposed to COVID-19, were actively infected with it, or had recovered from it provided the deeply sampled blood TCRbeta repertoires that made up the dataset. Where available, HLA class I and class II types were taken from metadata supplied by the sample provider and were not determined by assay-based typing. The sample metadata nearly always contained a de-identified subject ID, COVID-19 status, age in years and sex. The prospective study material was composed of cDNA or gDNA derived from T cells, B-cell-depleted T cells, or PBMCs. Results and caveats for the whole study, not just this receptor: The amount of clinical and demographic metadata varied by source and participant and was provided uncurated.

The immunoSEQ Assay, a bias-controlled multiplex PCR, was used to amplify TCRbeta CDR3 regions from genomic DNA. The published analysis was carried out like this. The number of nucleated cells in each sample was estimated by amplification of reference gene primers within the assay. To quantify the absolute abundance of each unique TCRbeta CDR3 rearrangement, sequence reads were collapsed and filtered. Productive Simpson clonality was computed per sample as the square root of Simpson's diversity index over productive rearrangements. This immuneACCESS table, as held by TCRdb, lists in-frame sequences with V and J called but not all clones. Of the missing ones, under half trace to an unresolved V gene in checked studies; the others have no known cause. Clone size and the V and J calls come from that table; the DNA yielded D and trimming. The sample table contains fewer than 150,000 clones; only one count was recorded for around 84% of them. Less than 9.5% of the sample lies in the top ten.

To note about this clone: The specificity of this receptor is unknown. Base qualities are not provided; no much larger clone lies one nucleotide away.

The collaborating institutions used their own protocols to collect whole blood in K2EDTA tubes. For TCRbeta analysis, collaborators shipped samples as frozen whole blood, isolated PBMCs, or DNA extracted from either of those sample types. Including the terminal cysteine and phenylalanine, the CDR3 comprises 14 residues. Just the 42-base CDR3 DNA is kept, in frame starting at base 1. The germline V gene encodes CDR1 SGHNT and CDR2 YYREEE (reference sequence). V is cut by 0 bases and J by 3 bases, and the space between the germline ends is 9 bases. The chain uses TRBV5-4 and TRBJ1-2; the best D guess is TRBD1, with 6 bases matching. The specimen was peripheral blood. The TCR originated in a woman between 35 and 50 years old with acute or convalescent COVID-19. The CDR3 reads as follows: CASSLEGGDYGYTF. The DNA sequence is TGTGCCAGCAGCTTGGAAGGGGGGGACTATGGCTACACCTTC.